A single T cell receptor beta chain is shown here with its context. Its antigen is not known. This entry comes from a study of T-cell memory formation after mild COVID-19. Regarding the study as a whole: The study detected some responding clones in pre-infection memory, suggesting cross-reactive memory joined.

Constant-segment-primed 5'RACE gave TCR alpha and TCR beta cDNA libraries with sample barcodes and UMIs. TCRdb ran MiXCR on the 5' RACE reads and lists one entry per CDR3 protein. Of under 650,000 distinct CDR3 sequences listed, roughly 17% are singletons. The length of the CDR3 is 15 residues. Germline-derived CDR1 and CDR2 are SGHTA and FQGTGA. Trimming stripped 5 bases from V and 2 bases from J, with 15 bases between. This sequence originates from an adult woman who had mild COVID-19 (a few samples of this study predate the infection). Cell type and time point are not known. The sequencing sample was made of PBMCs or a T cell subset sorted from them (not recorded which). The chain carries TRBV7-3 and TRBJ2-5; D gene uncertain. This CDR3 is CASSPHAGAQETQYF. The CDR3 DNA reads as TGTGCCAGCAGCCCACACGCAGGAGCACAAGAGACCCAGTACTTC.